This T cell receptor beta chain was documented in a study of beta chain features in type 1 diabetes. The entirety of the isolated RNA underwent reverse transcription, so expressed TCRB transcripts were sequenced. Clones were sequenced by immunoSEQ multiplex PCR, and TCRdb holds only the in-frame ones, with some missing. The table includes some 150,000 clones, roughly 10% detected once. As concerns this clone: Its specificity is not known.

Study-level points and caveats: A greater similarity of naive, central memory and Treg TCRB repertoires was seen among patients than among healthy donors. Researchers cautioned that cDNA sequencing could over-represent cells with high TCR expression.

The germline CDR1 and CDR2 sequences are SGHRS and YFSETQ. V gave up 5 bases and J gave up 7 bases; unmatched junction bases: 5. The CDR3 covers 15 residues. The receptor's source is a woman aged 40 to 50 in good health. The rearrangement joins TRBV5-1 to TRBJ1-6; 11 nucleotides match TRBD1. The material sequenced was central memory CD4+ T cells from blood. CDR3 DNA: TGCGCCAGCAGTGGACAGGGGGCTGGGAATTCACCCCTCCACTTT. Its translation: CASSGQGAGNSPLHF.